The 5 T cell receptor beta chains listed next were all sequenced from one sample in a study of T cell responses to AZD1222 COVID-19 vaccine. Some clones are missing from TCRdb's copy, which holds only in-frame ones; the method was immunoSEQ multiplex PCR. This sample carries around 140,000 clones, roughly 92% of them seen once, and the ten largest clones take approximately 1.5%. Here the sequenced sample was peripheral blood, taken on day 0 of AZD1222 vaccination. These receptors originate from an adult in good health.

The chain carries TRBV18 and TRBJ1-3; D is unresolved. CDR3 length: 16 residues. The V end was cut by 2 bases, the J end by 6 bases, with 17 bases between. Looked up from germline, CDR1 is KGHSH and CDR2 is LQKENI. Written as DNA, the CDR3 is TGTGCCAGCTCACCAACGGGGATCCCCGGAACAAACACCATATATTTT. Translation: CASSPTGIPGTNTIYF.

The chain is built from TRBV12-5 and TRBJ2-3; perhaps TRBD2 as D (5 bases). V was pared by 0 bases and J by 1 base, with 14 bases between. The CDR3 spans 17 residues. Per the germline V gene, CDR1 is LGHNT and CDR2 is FRNRAP. The CDR3 protein is CASGLVRRLFGTDTQYF. DNA for the CDR3: TGTGCTAGTGGTTTGGTAAGGAGGCTCTTTGGCACAGATACGCAGTATTTT.

The chain combines TRBV21-1 with TRBJ2-7; the D call of TRBD2 is as the table states it, not checked on the DNA. TRBV21-1 is a listed pseudogene. The CDR3 runs to 16 residues. This CDR3 reads CASGTSPNLSSYEQYF. The CDR3 region has the DNA TGTGCCAGCGGGACTAGCCCGAATTTGAGCTCCTACGAGCAGTACTTC.

The chain employs TRBV6-4 and TRBJ2-7; 8 nucleotides line up with TRBD2. V trimming: 8 bases; J trimming: 2 bases; junction bases outside the gene matches: 14. Germline V gives CDR1 MRHNA, CDR2 SNTAGT. The CDR3 runs 16 residues. The chain's CDR3 is CASWFWAAGDPYEQYF. CDR3 nucleotides: TGTGCCAGCTGGTTTTGGGCAGCGGGAGATCCCTACGAGCAGTACTTC.

This clone was seen a few times. The rearrangement joins TRBV27 to TRBJ1-2, with unresolved D. The V end was cut by 3 bases, the J end by 2 bases, with 10 bases between. Germline CDR1 reads MNHEY; CDR2 reads SMNVEV (reference sequence). The length of the CDR3 is 14 residues. CDR3 protein: CASSFNGLNYGYTF. CDR3 bases: TGTGCCAGCAGTTTTAATGGGCTGAACTATGGCTACACCTTC.